Listed below are T cell receptor beta chains from one sample, sequenced in a study of shared clonotypes between healthy human individuals. Clones were read by immunoSEQ multiplex PCR, and TCRdb kept only the in-frame ones, dropping some. This table has some 2 million clones, approximately 94% appearing once. The sequenced sample consisted of naive CD8+ T cells sorted from blood. The receptors here all came from a man younger than 30 in good health. The CDR3 runs from the conserved cysteine through the conserved F or W. D genes are given only for firm matches. Some rows mark clone size as missing; the rest say once, few, many or name a class of expanded clone.

>TRBV5-6|-|TRBJ1-6|-
TGTGCCAGCAGTTATACAGGTGGAAATTCACCCCTCCACTTT
CASSYTGGNSPLHF
>TRBV21-1|-|TRBJ1-2|-
TGTGCCAGCAGCAAAAGACGGGCCCTTAACTATGGCTACACCTTC
CASSKRRALNYGYTF
>TRBV4-3|-|TRBJ1-4|-
TGCGCCAGCAGCCAAGATCAAACAGGGTACGAAAAACTGTTTTTT
CASSQDQTGYEKLFF
>TRBV7-2|-|TRBJ2-5|TRBD1
TGTGCCAGCAGCACCGGACAGGGGGCAGAGACCCAGTACTTC
CASSTGQGAETQYF
>TRBV7-9|-|TRBJ2-1|-
TGTGCCAGCAGCTTAGTAGTAGCCAATGAGCAGTTCTTC
CASSLVVANEQFF
>TRBV15|once|TRBJ2-7|-
TGTGCCACCAGCACCCTGTCCTCCTACGAGCAGTACTTC
CATSTLSSYEQYF
>TRBV27|-|TRBJ2-7|TRBD2
TGTGCCAGCAGTTCGTTAGCGGGAGGGACCTACGAGCAGTACTTC
CASSSLAGGTYEQYF
>TRBV7-7|-|TRBJ2-7|-
TGTGCTAGCAGCCCGGACACCACCTACGAGCAGTACTTC
CASSPDTTYEQYF
>TRBV5-1|once|TRBJ2-7|-
TGCGCCAGCAGCTTCAGAAGCGGAATCTCCTACGAGCAGTACTTC
CASSFRSGISYEQYF
>TRBV18|-|TRBJ2-2|-
TGTGCCAGCCCGAACGCGAGGGGAGACACCGGGGAGCTGTTTTTT
CASPNARGDTGELFF
>TRBV13|-|TRBJ1-1|-
TGTGCCAGCAGCCCAGGGAAGCGGGGCACTGAAGCTTTCTTT
CASSPGKRGTEAFF
>TRBV9|-|TRBJ2-1|-
TGTGCCAGCAGCGTAGAGGGGAAACCGAGACAGGGACCCGGGAGCAATGAGCAGTTCTTC
CASSVEGKPRQGPGSNEQFF
>TRBV27|-|TRBJ1-2|-
TGTGCCAGCAGTCCGGCGCCTCAGGGAAACTATGGCTACACCTTC
CASSPAPQGNYGYTF
>TRBV4-1|-|TRBJ1-2|-
TGCGCCAGCAGCCAAATTGAGGGGGGAAACTATGGCTACACCTTC
CASSQIEGGNYGYTF
>TRBV27|-|TRBJ1-1|-
TGTGCCAGCAGTTTATCGGCAGGGATGAACACTGAAGCTTTCTTT
CASSLSAGMNTEAFF
>TRBV7-9|-|TRBJ2-1|TRBD1
TGTGCCAGCAGCAAACTAACAGGGGGCTCCTACAATGAGCAGTTCTTC
CASSKLTGGSYNEQFF
>TRBV27|-|TRBJ2-7|-
TGTGCCAGCAGTTTATTAGGCAAAGACTACGAGCAGTACTTC
CASSLLGKDYEQYF
>TRBV7-3|-|TRBJ2-3|TRBD2
TGTGCCAGCAGCCCAAGCGGGGGGGCGATGGATACGCAGTATTTT
CASSPSGGAMDTQYF
>TRBV11-2|-|TRBJ1-1|-
TGTGCCAGCAGCTTATTCGTAATCGGTGGCACTGAAGCTTTCTTT
CASSLFVIGGTEAFF
>TRBV4-1|-|TRBJ2-1|TRBD2
TGCGCCAGCAGCCACGCTCGCGGGGGAACATACAATGAGCAGTTCTTC
CASSHARGGTYNEQFF
>TRBV7-8|-|TRBJ2-1|TRBD2
TGTGCCAGCAGCTTAGTTAGCGGGGAGTACAATGAGCAGTTCTTC
CASSLVSGEYNEQFF
>TRBV7-9|once|TRBJ2-1|TRBD1
TGTGCCAGCAACCATCCGGGACAGAAAAACAATGAGCAGTTCTTC
CASNHPGQKNNEQFF
>TRBV5-1|once|TRBJ2-7|-
TGCGCCAGCAGCCCCTTGTGGGAAACCTACGAGCAGTACTTC
CASSPLWETYEQYF
>TRBV7-9|-|TRBJ1-2|-
TGTGCCAGCAGTTCGACAGGCCCTAACTATGGCTACACCTTC
CASSSTGPNYGYTF
>TRBV4-1|-|TRBJ2-3|-
TGCGCCAGCAGCCAAGTCGGCCATCCGGGGGGCACAGATACGCAGTATTTT
CASSQVGHPGGTDTQYF
>TRBV4-1|-|TRBJ2-1|TRBD1
TGCGCCAGCAGCCAAGGGGGCCCTGGGACAGAGGAATACAATGAGCAGTTCTTC
CASSQGGPGTEEYNEQFF
>TRBV7-9|-|TRBJ2-1|TRBD2
TGTGCCAGCAGCTTAGGGGTAGCGGGCCACTCGAGCTCCTACAATGAGCAGTTCTTC
CASSLGVAGHSSSYNEQFF